What follows are 31 T cell receptor beta chains derived from one specimen sequenced in a study of T cell repertoires in cytomegalovirus infection. TCRdb reanalysed the reads using MiXCR and keeps one entry per CDR3 protein. The table lists around 330,000 distinct CDR3 sequences, roughly a sixth of them singletons. Input material: PBMCs. All receptors come from a human donor in good health (CMV status not recorded). Some clones in this sample may be carry-over from other donors' samples.

This clonotype was counted many times. The chain joins TRBV11-2 to TRBJ2-3, with TRBD2 matching over 13 bases. With V trimmed by 7 bases and J by 3 bases, 16 bases remained unmatched. This CDR3 contains 19 residues. The germline V gene encodes CDR1 SGHAT and CDR2 FQNNGV. The CDR3 protein is CASNLRVTSGGPRTDTQYF. DNA of the CDR3: TGTGCCAGCAACCTGAGGGTGACTAGCGGGGGGCCGAGGACAGATACGCAGTATTTT. The entire variable domain, with the rest obtained from reference TRBV11-2 and TRBJ2-3, is as follows: EAGVAQSPRYKIIEKRQSVAFWCNPISGHATLYWYQQILGQGPKLLIQFQNNGVVDDSQLPKDRFSAERLKGVDSTLKIQPAKLEDSAVYLCASNLRVTSGGPRTDTQYFGPGTRLTVL.

The genes are TRBV9 and TRBJ2-5; either TRBD1 or TRBD2 may fit D (5 bases each). The germline gives CDR1 SGDLS, CDR2 YYNGEE. CDR3 size: 13 residues. V was clipped by 0 bases and J by 7 bases, with 10 bases between them. Here the CDR3 reads CASSVGGSGTQYF. CDR3 nucleotide sequence: TGTGCCAGCAGCGTAGGGGGCAGCGGGACCCAGTACTTC.

The gene calls are TRBV6-5 and TRBJ2-2; TRBD2 might be the D (6 bases). V gave up 0 bases and J gave up 5 bases, with 19 bases separating them. The V gene's germline CDR1 is MNHEY and CDR2 SVGAGI. The CDR3 runs 18 residues. This CDR3 reads CASSYSWDLSTPTGELFF. Written as DNA, the CDR3 is TGTGCCAGCAGTTACTCCTGGGACTTATCAACACCGACCGGGGAGCTGTTTTTT.

There are many counts of this clonotype. The rearrangement joins TRBV7-6 to TRBJ2-5; TRBD1 matches at 8 bases. This CDR3 has 15 residues. V lost 2 bases, J lost 3 bases, and 5 bases stayed unmatched. CDR1 is SGHVS and CDR2 is FNYEAQ in the germline V gene. As DNA, the CDR3 is TGTGCCAGCAGCTTACCGGGACAGGCAAAAGAGACCCAGTACTTC. This encodes CASSLPGQAKETQYF. The entire variable domain, with the rest obtained from reference TRBV7-6 and TRBJ2-5, is as follows: GAGVSQSPRYKVTKRGQDVALRCDPISGHVSLYWYRQALGQGPEFLTYFNYEAQQDKSGLPNDRFSAERPEGSISTLTIQRTEQRDSAMYRCASSLPGQAKETQYFGPGTRLLVL.

This clonotype was seen repeatedly, ten times or more. V and J are TRBV5-6 and TRBJ1-3; the D is unclear. The CDR3 covers 13 residues. CDR1 is SGHDT and CDR2 is YYEEEE in the germline V gene. Trimming took 5 bases from V and 1 from J, leaving 7 bases between them. CDR3 in amino acids: CASRTPSGNTIYF. In nucleotides, the CDR3 is TGTGCCAGCAGGACTCCTTCTGGAAACACCATATATTTT.

There are many counts of this clonotype. V usage is TRBV25-1 and J usage is TRBJ1-6; D perhaps matches TRBD1 (6 bases). This CDR3 is 14 amino acids long. Germline CDR1 and CDR2: MGHDK and SYGVNS. V lost 1 base and J 9 bases, leaving 10 bases between the germline ends. The CDR3 protein is CASSESGATSPLHF. CDR3 sequence (DNA): TGTGCCAGCAGTGAATCGGGGGCGACTTCACCCCTCCACTTT.

This chain links TRBV6-1 with TRBJ2-3; 12 bases match TRBD2. This CDR3 spans 15 amino acids. The junction had 7 bases not matched to a gene; V was cut back by 4 bases and J by 8 bases. Germline CDR1 MNHNS, CDR2 SASEGT. For the CDR3, the DNA is TGTGCCAGCAGTGGCTGGACTAGCGGGGAAGCTACGCAGTATTTT. Its translation is CASSGWTSGEATQYF.

In DNA, the CDR3 is TGTGCCAGCAGTCAACCCGGGACAGGGCCCTACGAGCAGTACTTC. This gives the protein CASSQPGTGPYEQYF. The chain has TRBV28 and TRBJ2-7; TRBD1 matches 9 bases. Germline CDR1 and CDR2: MDHEN and SYDVKM. This CDR3 is 15 amino acids long. With V trimmed by 5 bases and J by 2 bases, 7 bases remained unmatched.

The gene calls are TRBV19 and TRBJ1-5; a weak D match, TRBD1 (5 bases). V lost 1 base and J lost 3, with 19 bases in between. CDR3 length: 18 residues. Germline lookup yields CDR1 LNHDA and CDR2 SQIVND (reference sequence). The CDR3 sequence: CASSIGRVLGPSNQPQHF. The DNA for the CDR3 is TGTGCCAGTAGTATAGGCCGGGTTTTGGGGCCTTCCAATCAGCCCCAGCATTTT.

The V and J genes are TRBV12-3 or TRBV12-4 and TRBJ2-1, with D perhaps matching TRBD1 or TRBD2 (5 bases each). CDR3 size: 13 residues. The germline V and J ends were trimmed by 6 bases and 8 bases, with 14 bases remaining between them. The DNA of the CDR3 is TGTGCCAGCAGCAACGGGGCGGGTTATGAGCAGTTCTTC. The encoded protein is CASSNGAGYEQFF.

This clonotype was seen only once. V is TRBV28 and J is TRBJ1-1, with 8 positions matching TRBD1. The germline CDR1 and CDR2 sequences are MDHEN and SYDVKM. The CDR3 is made up of 16 amino acids. The J segment lost 10 bases and the V segment lost 5 bases, leaving 18 bases of the junction unmatched. The CDR3 bases are TGTGCCAGCAGTCGTGCGCGGGGGGTGGACAGGGCGGGAGCTTTCTTT. This sequence encodes CASSRARGVDRAGAFF.

The sample holds many counts of this clonotype. The V gene is TRBV7-2, the J gene TRBJ2-7, with 8 bases identical to TRBD1. The germline V gene encodes CDR1 SGHTA and CDR2 FQGNSA. The CDR3 is made up of 14 amino acids. Trimming cost V 7 bases and J 7 bases; bases outside gene matches: 12. Here the CDR3 DNA reads TGTGCCAGCACCCAAGCCACAGGGGGGTATGAGCAGTACTTC. It encodes CASTQATGGYEQYF.

The chain recombines TRBV3-1 with TRBJ2-1, with unresolved D. CDR3 length: 12 residues. The germline CDR1 and CDR2 sequences are LGHDT and YNNKEL (reference sequence). Trimming cost V 3 bases and J 9 bases, with 9 bases left between them. DNA for the CDR3: TGTGCCAGCAGCCAGCCCCTTGGTGAGCAGTTCTTC. Translation: CASSQPLGEQFF.

This clonotype appeared a few times. This CDR3 is CASSRGPITNTEAFF. As DNA, the CDR3 is TGTGCCAGCAGCAGAGGACCGATTACAAACACTGAAGCTTTCTTT. The gene calls are TRBV6-2 or TRBV6-3 and TRBJ1-1, with unresolved D. The CDR3 is 15 amino acids. Germline CDR1 MNHEY, CDR2 SVGEGT. Trimming left V 6 bases short and J 2 bases short, with 16 bases between.

The chain employs TRBV20-1 and TRBJ2-2; TRBD2 might be the D (7 bases). The V and J ends lost 3 bases and 6 bases respectively, with 14 bases between them. This CDR3 is built from 14 residues. Germline assignment: CDR1 DFQATT and CDR2 SNEGSKA (reference sequence). The CDR3 loop reads CSARSRGASGELFF. CDR3 nucleotide sequence: TGCAGTGCTAGGTCCCGGGGGGCGTCCGGGGAGCTGTTTTTT.

The V gene is TRBV5-1, the J gene TRBJ2-5; tentatively, D is TRBD1 (5 bases). CDR1 is SGHRS and CDR2 is YFSETQ in the germline V gene. The CDR3 runs 15 residues. V shed 0 bases and J shed 3 bases, with 12 bases lying between them. CDR3: CASSLGGRVEETQYF. The CDR3 DNA is TGCGCCAGCAGCTTGGGGGGCAGGGTAGAAGAGACCCAGTACTTC.

This clonotype was seen a handful of times. Relative to the germline gene, one junction end is altered; a read error may explain this. The chain combines TRBV12-3 or TRBV12-4 with TRBJ2-1, with D hard to call. The CDR3 runs 13 residues. The CDR3 is CASSLSSFNEQFF. The CDR3 DNA is TGTGCCAGCAGTTTATCGTCCTTCAATGAGCAGTTCTTC.

This clonotype was seen many times. CDR3 residues: CASGNRGYNSPLHF. The CDR3, as DNA: TGCGCCAGCGGCAACAGGGGCTATAATTCACCCCTCCACTTT. The gene calls are TRBV4-3 and TRBJ1-6, with 7 bases aligning to TRBD1. J lost 3 bases, V lost 8 bases, and 4 bases had no gene match. Germline CDR1 and CDR2: LGHNA and YSLEER. This CDR3 spans 14 amino acids.

This clonotype was counted many times. The rearrangement joins TRBV20-1 to TRBJ1-5; TRBD1 is a possible D gene (6 bases). The CDR3 is 13 amino acids. CDR1 DFQATT and CDR2 SNEGSKA come from the germline V gene (reference sequence). V lost 6 bases, J lost 5 bases, and 14 bases lay in between. In DNA, the CDR3 is TGCAGTGCCAAAGGACAGCCAGATCAGCCCCAGCATTTT. It specifies CSAKGQPDQPQHF.

This clonotype was seen only a few times. The chain joins TRBV6-6 to TRBJ1-4; TRBD1 is a possible D gene (6 bases). Germline CDR1 reads MNHNY; CDR2 reads SVGAGI (reference sequence). This CDR3 is built from 15 residues. The V and J ends lost 2 bases and 5 bases respectively, with 12 bases between them. The CDR3 coding sequence is TGTGCCAGCAGTTACGGCCAGGGGCGAAATGAAAAACTGTTTTTT. Translated: CASSYGQGRNEKLFF.

In this sample, this clonotype turned up a few times. This chain links TRBV6-1 with TRBJ2-5; no clear D. The CDR3 extends over 13 amino acids. The V gene lost 4 bases and the J gene lost 1 base, with 7 bases spanning the gap. Germline V gene lookup returns CDR1 MNHNS and CDR2 SASEGT. The CDR3 reads CASSADVQETQYF. CDR3 in DNA: TGTGCCAGCAGTGCGGACGTCCAAGAGACCCAGTACTTC.

There are a few counts of this clonotype. CDR3 in DNA: TGTGCCAGCAGTCCGACAGGGGATTGGGAAAAACTGTTTTTT. Its protein product is CASSPTGDWEKLFF. This chain uses TRBV28 with TRBJ1-4; 8 positions agree with TRBD1. The germline V gene has CDR1 MDHEN and CDR2 SYDVKM. This CDR3 has 14 residues. V gave up 5 bases and J gave up 8 bases; unmatched junction bases: 7.

This clonotype was counted many times. The chain carries TRBV12-3 or TRBV12-4 and TRBJ2-7, with D possibly matching TRBD1 (5 bases). The length of the CDR3 is 13 residues. V lost 8 bases and J lost 4, with 15 bases in between. The CDR3 is CASLLSGAYEQYF. The DNA of the CDR3 is TGTGCCAGCCTGTTGAGTGGGGCTTACGAGCAGTACTTC.

In its sample, this clonotype was seen a few times. This chain uses TRBV4-3 with TRBJ1-2; D is possibly TRBD1 (5 bases). The V gene lost 0 bases and the J gene lost 2 bases, with 10 bases spanning the gap. Germline V gene lookup returns CDR1 LGHNA and CDR2 YSLEER. The CDR3 loop spans 15 amino acids. The CDR3 DNA reads TGCGCCAGCAGCCAAGAGGAGGGACCCAACTATGGCTACACCTTC. This translates into CASSQEEGPNYGYTF.

This clonotype appeared a few times. The CDR3 protein is CASSSPPGQGAYQPQHF. DNA for the CDR3: TGTGCCAGCAGTTCACCACCGGGACAGGGGGCATATCAGCCCCAGCATTTT. The chain couples TRBV28 to TRBJ1-5; 12 bases align to TRBD1. CDR1 is MDHEN, CDR2 SYDVKM, per germline. CDR3 size: 17 residues. V was pared by 4 bases and J by 5 bases, with 9 bases of the junction left unmatched.

This clonotype has more than one count but fewer than ten. The chain joins TRBV12-3 or TRBV12-4 to TRBJ1-5; 8 bases align to TRBD1. CDR3 length: 13 amino acids. Trimming at V came to 4 bases and at J to 8 bases, leaving 4 bases not matched to a gene. The CDR3 DNA sequence: TGTGCCAGCAGTTCGGACAGGGCGGAGCCCCAGCATTTT. Residues: CASSSDRAEPQHF.

The sample holds a few counts of this clonotype. V gene TRBV6-1 combines with J gene TRBJ2-5; 9 positions agree with TRBD1. CDR3 length: 14 amino acids. V lost 8 bases and J lost 6; bases outside the gene matches: 10. Per the germline V gene, CDR1 is MNHNS and CDR2 is SASEGT. DNA of the CDR3: TGTGCCAGCGGGGAACAGGGGGCTAGAAAGACCCAGTACTTC. Amino acids: CASGEQGARKTQYF.

The rearrangement links TRBV12-3 or TRBV12-4 to TRBJ1-2; 9 bases line up with TRBD1. With 6 bases clipped from V and 12 bases from J, the junction kept 17 bases outside the gene matches. The CDR3 is made up of 15 amino acids. The CDR3 nucleotides read TGTGCCAGCAGATTACACGCTACAGGGGGCGTTGATCACACCTTC. This encodes CASRLHATGGVDHTF.

This clonotype was counted many times. The J gene is TRBJ1-1, the V gene TRBV7-2, with 8 bases fitting TRBD1. Per germline, CDR1 SGHTA and CDR2 FQGNSA. The CDR3 has 13 amino acids. With V trimmed by 3 bases and J by 6 bases, 3 bases remained unmatched. The CDR3 DNA reads as TGTGCCAGCAGCTTTACAGGGGGGGCTGAAGCTTTCTTT. Translated, it gives CASSFTGGAEAFF. Full variable domain (rest looked up from reference TRBV7-2 and TRBJ1-1): GAGVSQSPSNKVTEKGKDVELRCDPISGHTALYWYRQSLGQGLEFLIYFQGNSAPDKSGLPSDRFSAERTGGSVSTLTIQRTQQEDSAVYLCASSFTGGAEAFFGQGTRLTVV.

This clonotype was counted between two and nine times. V gene TRBV6-5 combines with J gene TRBJ2-3, with 8 bases lining up with TRBD1. There are 15 residues in the CDR3. Germline CDR1 MNHEY, CDR2 SVGAGI. Trimming took 6 bases from V and 3 from J; bases not matched to a gene: 8. CDR3 residues: CASSRTGRLTDTQYF. CDR3 bases: TGTGCCAGCAGCCGGACAGGGAGGTTGACAGATACGCAGTATTTT.

This clonotype was picked up many times. V and J are TRBV28 and TRBJ1-2, with 8 positions matching TRBD1. From germline, CDR1 is MDHEN and CDR2 SYDVKM. With V trimmed by 4 bases and J by 2 bases, 3 bases remained unmatched. This CDR3 has 14 amino acids. CDR3 loop: CASSSGQGNYGYTF. In nucleotides, the CDR3 is TGTGCCAGCAGTTCTGGACAGGGAAACTATGGCTACACCTTC.